Listed below are T cell receptor beta chains from one sample, sequenced in a study of blood T cell repertoires in COVID-19. This table comes from immunoSEQ multiplex PCR, and its TCRdb copy is limited to in-frame clones, with some not included. The sample has about 130,000 clones, roughly four fifths seen once. The source material was peripheral blood. These receptors originate from a woman aged 60-75 years with acute or convalescent COVID-19. Both conserved end residues are part of each CDR3. The order of the fields is clone size, V gene, D gene, J gene, CDR3 DNA, CDR3 protein. D genes are given only for firm matches. Clone sizes are given selectively: once, few, many, or a class where the clone is expanded.

abundance: -
v_gene: TRBV24-1
d_gene: -
j_gene: TRBJ1-2
CDR3nt: TGTGCCACCAGTGAGAAGGGGCCGTACTATGGCTACACCTTC
CDR3aa: CATSEKGPYYGYTF

abundance: -
v_gene: TRBV3-1/TRBV3-2
d_gene: -
j_gene: TRBJ2-3
CDR3nt: TGTGCCAGCAGCCCAGGGAACACAGATACGCAGTATTTT
CDR3aa: CASSPGNTDTQYF

abundance: -
v_gene: TRBV2
d_gene: -
j_gene: TRBJ1-5
CDR3nt: TGTGCCAGCAGTGAAGTACACATAAATCAGCCCCAGCATTTT
CDR3aa: CASSEVHINQPQHF

abundance: -
v_gene: TRBV29-1
d_gene: TRBD1
j_gene: TRBJ1-1
CDR3nt: TGCAGCTCCGGGACAGGGGGCGTTAGGAATGAAGCTTTCTTT
CDR3aa: CSSGTGGVRNEAFF

abundance: few
v_gene: TRBV19
d_gene: -
j_gene: TRBJ1-2
CDR3nt: TGTGCCAGTTCCAGGGTCGGCGGTAACTATGGCTACACCTTC
CDR3aa: CASSRVGGNYGYTF

abundance: -
v_gene: TRBV7-7
d_gene: TRBD2
j_gene: TRBJ2-3
CDR3nt: TGTGCCAGCAGCTTGGGGACTAGCGGGTTAGATACGCAGTATTTT
CDR3aa: CASSLGTSGLDTQYF

abundance: -
v_gene: TRBV7-3
d_gene: TRBD1
j_gene: TRBJ2-6
CDR3nt: TGTGCCAGCAGCTTGGGGACAGGTGGTGGGGCCAACGTCCTGACTTTC
CDR3aa: CASSLGTGGGANVLTF

abundance: -
v_gene: TRBV27
d_gene: TRBD1
j_gene: TRBJ1-2
CDR3nt: TGTGCCAGCAGCCCTGACAGGGCCTTTGGCGGCTACACCTTC
CDR3aa: CASSPDRAFGGYTF

abundance: -
v_gene: TRBV27
d_gene: -
j_gene: TRBJ1-5
CDR3nt: TGTGCCAGCAGTCCAGTGCGTGTACAGGTGGTAGGTCAGCCCCAGCATTTT
CDR3aa: CASSPVRVQVVGQPQHF

abundance: -
v_gene: TRBV27
d_gene: -
j_gene: TRBJ2-5
CDR3nt: TGTGCCAGCAGTCCCCTCTCAGGGGCAAGAGAGACCCAGTACTTC
CDR3aa: CASSPLSGARETQYF

abundance: -
v_gene: TRBV5-4
d_gene: -
j_gene: TRBJ2-5
CDR3nt: TGTGCCAGCAGCCCATACGACCAGACAAGGGGGCAAGAGACCCAGTACTTC
CDR3aa: CASSPYDQTRGQETQYF

abundance: -
v_gene: TRBV6-5
d_gene: TRBD2
j_gene: TRBJ2-1
CDR3nt: TGTGCCAGCACCCCGCGGGGGGTGAACTACAATGAGCAGTTCTTC
CDR3aa: CASTPRGVNYNEQFF

abundance: -
v_gene: TRBV3-1/TRBV3-2
d_gene: -
j_gene: TRBJ1-2
CDR3nt: TGTGCCAGCAACACCCCAGGGACTAACTATGGCTACACCTTC
CDR3aa: CASNTPGTNYGYTF

abundance: -
v_gene: TRBV10-3
d_gene: -
j_gene: TRBJ1-2
CDR3nt: TGTGCCATCAGCGCCTCAGTGAATTCTAACTATGGCTACACCTTC
CDR3aa: CAISASVNSNYGYTF

abundance: -
v_gene: TRBV2
d_gene: -
j_gene: TRBJ2-7
CDR3nt: TGTGCCAGCAGTGAGTCCGCCTACGAGCAGTACTTC
CDR3aa: CASSESAYEQYF

abundance: -
v_gene: TRBV3-1/TRBV3-2
d_gene: -
j_gene: TRBJ1-2
CDR3nt: TGTGCCAGCAGAGGCGGGAACTATGGCTACACCTTC
CDR3aa: CASRGGNYGYTF

abundance: -
v_gene: TRBV25-1
d_gene: -
j_gene: TRBJ1-2
CDR3nt: TGTGCCAGCAGTGATCTGGCGGAAGCTAACTATGGCTACACCTTC
CDR3aa: CASSDLAEANYGYTF

abundance: -
v_gene: TRBV3-1/TRBV3-2
d_gene: -
j_gene: TRBJ1-4
CDR3nt: TGTGCCAGCAGCCAAGATCTCAGGAATGAAAAACTGTTTTTT
CDR3aa: CASSQDLRNEKLFF

abundance: -
v_gene: TRBV3-1/TRBV3-2
d_gene: -
j_gene: TRBJ1-3
CDR3nt: TGTGCCAGCAGCCGACCCCGGGGGGGTAACGGAAACACCATATATTTT
CDR3aa: CASSRPRGGNGNTIYF

abundance: -
v_gene: TRBV5-1
d_gene: TRBD1
j_gene: TRBJ2-7
CDR3nt: TGCGCCAGCAGCTTGAGGGGACAGGGTACCTACGAGCAGTACTTC
CDR3aa: CASSLRGQGTYEQYF

abundance: once
v_gene: TRBV19
d_gene: -
j_gene: TRBJ2-3
CDR3nt: TGTGCCAGTAGTATTCGGCCAGGGGAATTGGATACGCAGTATTTT
CDR3aa: CASSIRPGELDTQYF

abundance: -
v_gene: TRBV5-4
d_gene: TRBD1
j_gene: TRBJ2-1
CDR3nt: TGTGCCAGCAGCTTGGGTGGGGGACAGGGAGGTGAGCAGTTCTTC
CDR3aa: CASSLGGGQGGEQFF